These T cell receptor beta chains were read from a single sample in a study of blood T cell repertoires in COVID-19. Assay used: immunoSEQ multiplex PCR; TCRdb lists only in-frame clones, some missing. The profile shows approximately 380,000 clones, 88% of them singletons. What was sequenced was PBMCs or T cells enriched from blood (not recorded which). The source is a woman aged 18-29 years who had recovered from COVID-19. CDR3s include the opening cysteine and the closing phenylalanine or tryptophan. The D gene is left open where the match is weak. Clone size is shown for a subset of rows, as once, few, many or a class of expanded clone.

CASSWTGRRSYEQYF,TGTGCCAGCAGCTGGACAGGGAGGCGCTCCTACGAGCAGTACTTC,TRBV5-8,TRBJ2-7,TRBD1,NA
CASSLDDGGINQPQHF,TGTGCCAGCAGCTTAGATGACGGGGGGATTAATCAGCCCCAGCATTTT,TRBV11-3,TRBJ1-5,NA,many
CASSPSGQINTEAFF,TGTGCCAGCAGCCCCTCGGGACAGATTAACACTGAAGCTTTCTTT,TRBV3-1/TRBV3-2,TRBJ1-1,TRBD1,NA
CASSLVVGKGEGNTIYF,TGTGCCAGCAGTTTAGTTGTGGGAAAGGGAGAGGGAAACACCATATATTTT,TRBV28,TRBJ1-3,NA,NA
CASSSNPGQGSYNEQFF,TGTGCCAGCAGCTCCAATCCGGGACAGGGCTCCTACAATGAGCAGTTCTTC,TRBV5-5,TRBJ2-1,TRBD1,NA
CASSFQTGQNTGELFF,TGTGCCAGCAGCTTCCAAACCGGACAGAACACCGGGGAGCTGTTTTTT,TRBV5-5,TRBJ2-2,NA,once
CASEGGLGTQYF,TGTGCCAGCGAGGGTGGGCTTGGAACGCAGTATTTT,TRBV25-1,TRBJ2-3,NA,NA
CSASRRAGRVLSNQPQHF,TGCAGTGCTAGTCGGAGGGCAGGGAGGGTATTAAGCAATCAGCCCCAGCATTTT,TRBV20-1,TRBJ1-5,NA,NA
CASSLPGTDDEKLFF,TGTGCCAGCAGCTTACCCGGGACAGATGATGAAAAACTGTTTTTT,TRBV5-6,TRBJ1-4,TRBD1,NA
CASSTIRDGSGANEQFF,TGCGCCAGCAGCACGATCCGGGATGGTAGCGGGGCGAATGAGCAGTTCTTC,TRBV5-1,TRBJ2-1,TRBD2,NA
CASSSGTRGYNEQFF,TGTGCCAGCAGTTCCGGGACTAGGGGCTACAATGAGCAGTTCTTC,TRBV28,TRBJ2-1,TRBD2,NA
CASSLGQTNQPQHF,TGCGCCAGCAGCTTAGGTCAGACTAATCAGCCCCAGCATTTT,TRBV5-1,TRBJ1-5,NA,NA
CASSQWDRDNEQFF,TGCGCCAGCAGCCAATGGGACAGGGACAATGAGCAGTTCTTC,TRBV4-3,TRBJ2-1,TRBD1,NA
CAWTGLAGYTF,TGTGCCTGGACAGGGTTGGCTGGCTACACCTTC,TRBV30,TRBJ1-2,NA,NA
CASSLPTGPNYGYTF,TGCGCCAGCAGCCTACCGACAGGACCGAACTATGGCTACACCTTC,TRBV5-1,TRBJ1-2,NA,NA
CASRRTLMTSGANVLTF,TGTGCCAGCAGGCGGACTCTTATGACCTCTGGGGCCAACGTCCTGACTTTC,TRBV5-6,TRBJ2-6,NA,NA
CASSLDQTGYEQYF,TGTGCTAGCAGCTTGGACCAGACAGGCTACGAGCAGTACTTC,TRBV7-7,TRBJ2-7,NA,NA
CASSPTPFYSNQPQHF,TGTGCCAGCAGTCCAACCCCCTTCTATAGCAATCAGCCCCAGCATTTT,TRBV28,TRBJ1-5,NA,NA
CASSDMTGYYTF,TGTGCCAGCAGTGACATGACAGGTTACTACACCTTC,TRBV2,TRBJ1-2,NA,once
CASRPRGPGYYGYTF,TGTGCCAGCAGGCCAAGGGGGCCCGGCTACTATGGCTACACCTTC,TRBV2,TRBJ1-2,TRBD1,NA
CASKTSGRSTDTQYF,TGTGCCAGCAAGACTAGCGGGCGGAGCACAGATACGCAGTATTTT,TRBV7-2,TRBJ2-3,TRBD2,NA
CASTDRGLAGDTQYF,TGTGCCAGTACCGACCGGGGACTAGCGGGGGATACGCAGTATTTT,TRBV19,TRBJ2-3,TRBD2,NA
CASGREQYF,TGTGCCAGCGGGCGCGAGCAGTACTTC,TRBV28,TRBJ2-7,NA,NA
CASRLGQGLNTEAFF,TGTGCCAGCAGGCTGGGACAGGGACTGAACACTGAAGCTTTCTTT,TRBV5-4,TRBJ1-1,TRBD1,NA
CASSLYSRGGRTGELFF,TGTGCCAGCAGCTTATACTCCCGGGGGGGCCGCACCGGGGAGCTGTTTTTT,TRBV7-9,TRBJ2-2,TRBD2,NA
CASSIGRGGTSGNTIYF,TGTGCCAGTAGTATAGGCCGGGGAGGTACCTCTGGAAACACCATATATTTT,TRBV19,TRBJ1-3,NA,NA